Listed here are 6 T cell receptor beta chains from one sample, sequenced in a study of CD8 T cells in ankylosing spondylitis. Study-wide results and limits: Seemingly characteristic of ankylosing spondylitis blood was a TCR beta motif consisting of several highly homologous variants.

What these receptors recognize is not known. TCRdb passed the 5' RACE reads through MiXCR, listing each CDR3 protein once. The table has 670,000 or so distinct CDR3 sequences, 19% seen once. Specimen: blood, either unsorted or a sorted T cell fraction (not recorded which). The receptors originated from a male donor with ankylosing spondylitis.

This clonotype was counted at least ten times. The chain employs TRBV4-3 and TRBJ2-3; 12 nucleotides agree with TRBD1. Germline lookup yields CDR1 LGHNA and CDR2 YSLEER. CDR3 length: 18 amino acids. The V segment lost 4 bases and the J segment 0 bases; nucleotides outside the gene matches: 8. Written as DNA, the CDR3 is TGCGCCAGCAGCCTTGGGACAGGGGGCTTACTTAGCACAGATACGCAGTATTTT. It is translated as CASSLGTGGLLSTDTQYF.

In this sample, this clonotype turned up a few times. V is TRBV20-1 and J is TRBJ1-6; a possible D gene is TRBD1 (5 bases). V gave up 3 bases and J gave up 5 bases, with 17 bases separating them. This CDR3 region has 16 residues. The germline V gene has CDR1 DFQATT and CDR2 SNEGSKA (reference sequence). As DNA, the CDR3 is TGCAGTGCTAGTCTTTGGGGCCGACAGAATAATTCACCCCTCCACTTT. As protein: CSASLWGRQNNSPLHF.

V is TRBV3-1 and J is TRBJ1-4; D is perhaps TRBD1 (5 bases). Germline V gives CDR1 LGHDT, CDR2 YNNKEL (reference sequence). The CDR3 length is 14 residues. Trimming left V 3 bases short and J 4 bases short, with 9 bases between. The CDR3 nucleotides read TGTGCCAGCAGCCATGGGACCTATAATGAAAAACTGTTTTTT. Translated, it gives CASSHGTYNEKLFF.

The chain uses TRBV7-8 and TRBJ1-2; D call uncertain. V gave up 1 base and J gave up 4 bases, with 19 bases separating them. Germline loops: CDR1 SGHVS, CDR2 FQNEAQ. CDR3 size: 17 residues. The CDR3 DNA is TGTGCCAGCAGCTTAGGCCAGGCAGTGCCTTTCCCCTATGGCTACACCTTC. It encodes CASSLGQAVPFPYGYTF.

The chain joins TRBV10-3 to TRBJ2-2; 7 nucleotides line up with TRBD1. Germline CDR1 reads ENHRY; CDR2 reads SYGVKD. J was trimmed by 0 bases and V by 6 bases; bases with no gene match: 4. CDR3 size: 15 residues. DNA of the CDR3: TGTGCCATCAGACCGGGACAGACGAACACCGGGGAGCTGTTTTTT. It codes for CAIRPGQTNTGELFF.

This chain uses TRBV5-1 with TRBJ2-5; D gene uncertain. CDR1 and CDR2 from the germline V gene are SGHRS and YFSETQ. Trimming stripped 5 bases from V and 1 base from J, with 9 bases between. The CDR3 is made up of 13 amino acids. CDR3: CASRALIQETQYF. The CDR3 DNA reads as TGCGCCAGCAGGGCCCTCATCCAAGAGACCCAGTACTTC. The entire variable domain, with the rest obtained from reference TRBV5-1 and TRBJ2-5, is as follows: KAGVTQTPRYLIKTRGQQVTLSCSPISGHRSVSWYQQTPGQGLQFLFEYFSETQRNKGNFPGRFSGRQFSNSRSEMNVSTLELGDSALYLCASRALIQETQYFGPGTRLLVL.